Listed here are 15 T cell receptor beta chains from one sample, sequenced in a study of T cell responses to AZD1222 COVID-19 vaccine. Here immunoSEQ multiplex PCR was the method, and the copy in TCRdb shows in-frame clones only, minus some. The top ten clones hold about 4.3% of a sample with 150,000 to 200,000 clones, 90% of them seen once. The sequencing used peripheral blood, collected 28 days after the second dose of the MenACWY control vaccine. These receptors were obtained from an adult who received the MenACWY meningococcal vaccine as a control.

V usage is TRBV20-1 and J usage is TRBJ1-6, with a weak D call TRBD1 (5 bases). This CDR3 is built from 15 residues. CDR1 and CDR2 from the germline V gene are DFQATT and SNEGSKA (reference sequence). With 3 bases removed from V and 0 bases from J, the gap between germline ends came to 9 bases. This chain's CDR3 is CSASRDSSYNSPLHF. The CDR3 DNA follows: TGCAGTGCTAGTAGAGACAGCTCCTATAATTCACCCCTCCACTTT.

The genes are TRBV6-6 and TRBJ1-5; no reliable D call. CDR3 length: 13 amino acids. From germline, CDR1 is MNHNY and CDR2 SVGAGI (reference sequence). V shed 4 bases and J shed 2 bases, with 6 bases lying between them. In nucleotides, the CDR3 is TGTGCCAGCAGTTCGGGTCGCAATCAGCCCCAGCATTTT. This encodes CASSSGRNQPQHF.

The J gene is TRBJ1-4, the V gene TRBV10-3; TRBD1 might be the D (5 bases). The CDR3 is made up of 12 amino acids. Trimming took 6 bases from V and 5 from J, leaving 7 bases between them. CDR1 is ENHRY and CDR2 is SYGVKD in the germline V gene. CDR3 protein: CAIRAGNEKLFF. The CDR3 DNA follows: TGTGCCATCAGGGCAGGGAATGAAAAACTGTTTTTT.

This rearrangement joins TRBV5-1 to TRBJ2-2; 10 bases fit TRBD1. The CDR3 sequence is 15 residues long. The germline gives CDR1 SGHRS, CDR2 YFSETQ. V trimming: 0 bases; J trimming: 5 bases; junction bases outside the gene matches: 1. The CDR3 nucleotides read TGCGCCAGCAGCTTGGGGACAGGGGGTACCGGGGAGCTGTTTTTT. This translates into CASSLGTGGTGELFF.

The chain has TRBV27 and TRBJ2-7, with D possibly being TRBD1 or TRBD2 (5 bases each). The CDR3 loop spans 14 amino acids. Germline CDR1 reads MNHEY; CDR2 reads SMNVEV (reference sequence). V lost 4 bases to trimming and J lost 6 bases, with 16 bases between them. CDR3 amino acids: CASSYGTGLGEQYF. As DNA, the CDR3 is TGTGCCAGCAGTTACGGGACCGGGTTGGGCGAGCAGTACTTC.

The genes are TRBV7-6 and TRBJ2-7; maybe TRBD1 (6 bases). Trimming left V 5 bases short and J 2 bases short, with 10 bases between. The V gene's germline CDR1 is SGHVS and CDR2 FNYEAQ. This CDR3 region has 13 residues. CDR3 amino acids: CASSPTGTYEQYF. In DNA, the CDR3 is TGTGCCAGCAGCCCGACAGGAACCTACGAGCAGTACTTC.

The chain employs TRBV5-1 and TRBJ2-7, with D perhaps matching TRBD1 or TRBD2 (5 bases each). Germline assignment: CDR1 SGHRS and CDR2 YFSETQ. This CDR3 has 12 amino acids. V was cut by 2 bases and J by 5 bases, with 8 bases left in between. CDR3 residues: CASSFGGDEQYF. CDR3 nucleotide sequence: TGCGCCAGCAGCTTTGGGGGAGACGAGCAGTACTTC. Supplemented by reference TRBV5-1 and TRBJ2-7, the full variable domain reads KAGVTQTPRYLIKTRGQQVTLSCSPISGHRSVSWYQQTPGQGLQFLFEYFSETQRNKGNFPGRFSGRQFSNSRSEMNVSTLELGDSALYLCASSFGGDEQYFGPGTRLTVT.

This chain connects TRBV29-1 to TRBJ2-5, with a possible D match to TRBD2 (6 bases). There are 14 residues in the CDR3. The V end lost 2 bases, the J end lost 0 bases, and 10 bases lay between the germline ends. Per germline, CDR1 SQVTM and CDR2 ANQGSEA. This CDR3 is CSVELGGNQETQYF. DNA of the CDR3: TGCAGCGTTGAATTGGGAGGTAACCAAGAGACCCAGTACTTC.

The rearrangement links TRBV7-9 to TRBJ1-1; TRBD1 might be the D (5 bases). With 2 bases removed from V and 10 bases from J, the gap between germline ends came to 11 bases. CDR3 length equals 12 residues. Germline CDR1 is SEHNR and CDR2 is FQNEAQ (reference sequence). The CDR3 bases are TGTGCCAGCAGCTTAAGGGACCTAGGAGCTTTCTTT. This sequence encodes CASSLRDLGAFF.

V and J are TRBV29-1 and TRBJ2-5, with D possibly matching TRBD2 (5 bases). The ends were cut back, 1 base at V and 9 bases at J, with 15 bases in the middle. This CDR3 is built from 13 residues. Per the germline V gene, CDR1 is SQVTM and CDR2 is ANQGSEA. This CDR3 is CSVEVVTLEAQYF. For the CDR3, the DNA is TGCAGCGTTGAAGTCGTGACATTGGAGGCCCAGTACTTC.

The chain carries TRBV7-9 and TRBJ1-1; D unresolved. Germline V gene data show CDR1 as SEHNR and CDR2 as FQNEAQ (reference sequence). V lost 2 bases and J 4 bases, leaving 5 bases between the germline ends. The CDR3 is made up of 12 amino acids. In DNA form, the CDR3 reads TGTGCCAGCAGCTTACCTTTCACTGAAGCTTTCTTT. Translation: CASSLPFTEAFF.

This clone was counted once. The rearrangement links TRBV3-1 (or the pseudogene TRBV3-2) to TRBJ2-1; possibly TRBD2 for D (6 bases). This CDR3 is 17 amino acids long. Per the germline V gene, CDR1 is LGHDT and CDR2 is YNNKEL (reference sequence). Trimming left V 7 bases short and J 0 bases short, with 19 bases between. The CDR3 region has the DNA TGTGCCAGCATTCTAGCGTCCTCGACTGACTCCTACAATGAGCAGTTCTTC. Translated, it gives CASILASSTDSYNEQFF.

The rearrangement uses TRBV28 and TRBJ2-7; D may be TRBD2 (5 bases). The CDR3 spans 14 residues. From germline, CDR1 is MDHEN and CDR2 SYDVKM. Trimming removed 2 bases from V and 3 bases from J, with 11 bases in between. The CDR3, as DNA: TGTGCCAGCAGTTTAAGAGGGTTGGGCTACGAGCAGTACTTC. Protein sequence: CASSLRGLGYEQYF.

The CDR3 here is CASSPQGNYGYTF. The DNA for the CDR3 is TGTGCCAGCAGCCCCCAGGGGAACTATGGCTACACCTTC. The chain joins TRBV2 to TRBJ1-2; a possible D gene is TRBD1 (6 bases). V was shortened by 6 bases and J by 2 bases, with 10 bases between the two germline ends. The germline gives CDR1 SNHLY, CDR2 FYNNEI. The CDR3 is 13 residues long.

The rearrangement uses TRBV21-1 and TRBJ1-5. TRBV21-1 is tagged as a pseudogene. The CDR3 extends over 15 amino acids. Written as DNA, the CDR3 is TGTGCCAGCAGCAAAGTAGGGTCCTCGCTCGAGCCCCAGCATTTT. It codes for CASSKVGSSLEPQHF.